The 10 T cell receptor beta chains in this list originate from one sample, sequenced in a study of identical twins. TCRdb itself ran the 5' RACE reads through MiXCR, one entry per CDR3 protein. Among hundreds of thousands of distinct CDR3 sequences listed, approximately 18% were seen once. These data were also filed under a second study, of T cells expressing NK-cell markers.

Specimen: PBMCs. The receptor source for this set is a woman younger than 30 in good health.

The chain recombines TRBV5-1 with TRBJ2-7; D may be TRBD2 (5 bases). Germline-derived CDR1 and CDR2 are SGHRS and YFSETQ. CDR3 length equals 13 residues. V lost 6 bases and J lost 5, with 15 bases in between. The CDR3 region has the DNA TGCGCCAGCACCGCACGGGGTAACCACGAGCAGTACTTC. It yields the protein CASTARGNHEQYF. The full variable domain, completed using reference TRBV5-1 and TRBJ2-7, is KAGVTQTPRYLIKTRGQQVTLSCSPISGHRSVSWYQQTPGQGLQFLFEYFSETQRNKGNFPGRFSGRQFSNSRSEMNVSTLELGDSALYLCASTARGNHEQYFGPGTRLTVT.

The sample holds a few counts of this clonotype. The genes are TRBV5-5 and TRBJ2-1, with 8 bases fitting TRBD1. Germline lookup yields CDR1 SGHKS and CDR2 YYEKEE (reference sequence). Trimming cost V 4 bases and J 3 bases; bases outside gene matches: 9. This CDR3 has 16 residues. The CDR3 spells CASSRTGTGYYNEQFF. The CDR3 bases are TGTGCCAGCAGCAGAACCGGGACAGGATACTACAATGAGCAGTTCTTC. Using reference TRBV5-5 and TRBJ2-1 for the parts outside the CDR3, the full variable domain is DAGVTQSPTHLIKTRGQQVTLRCSPISGHKSVSWYQQVLGQGPQFIFQYYEKEERGRGNFPDRFSARQFPNYSSELNVNALLLGDSALYLCASSRTGTGYYNEQFFGPGTRLTVL.

CDR3 sequence (DNA): TGTGCCAGCAGATCTGCGGCTAGCGGCAATGAGCAGTTCTTC. Encoded protein: CASRSAASGNEQFF. The chain is built from TRBV27 and TRBJ2-1; 7 bases fit TRBD2. Looked up from germline, CDR1 is MNHEY and CDR2 is SMNVEV (reference sequence). The CDR3 covers 14 residues. V lost 6 bases to trimming and J lost 6 bases; unmatched junction nucleotides: 8.

This clonotype appeared a few times. This rearrangement joins TRBV20-1 to TRBJ1-1; possible D gene TRBD1, 6 bases. The CDR3 has 13 residues. V gave up 3 bases and J gave up 1 base, with 9 bases separating them. In germline, CDR1 is DFQATT, CDR2 SNEGSKA (reference sequence). The CDR3 sequence is CSASSQGNTEAFF. Here the CDR3 DNA reads TGCAGTGCTAGTTCACAGGGGAACACTGAAGCTTTCTTT.

The chain links TRBV29-1 to TRBJ1-1; D gene unclear. Per germline, CDR1 SQVTM and CDR2 ANQGSEA. V lost 6 bases and J lost 5, with 7 bases in between. This CDR3 is 10 amino acids long. The chain's CDR3 is CSVWDTEAFF. The CDR3 nucleotides read TGCAGCGTGTGGGATACTGAAGCTTTCTTT.

The rearrangement joins TRBV10-3 to TRBJ2-1; 8 bases align to TRBD2. CDR3 length: 14 residues. V shed 3 bases and J 4 bases; nucleotides not matched to a gene: 2. Germline V gene data show CDR1 as ENHRY and CDR2 as SYGVKD. CDR3 nucleotide sequence: TGTGCCATCAGTGACAAGCGGGAGTACAATGAGCAGTTCTTC. Encoded protein: CAISDKREYNEQFF.

The chain uses TRBV5-1 and TRBJ2-5; TRBD2 aligns across 12 bases. Germline CDR1 SGHRS, CDR2 YFSETQ. The CDR3 consists of 15 residues. V shed 0 bases, J shed 4 bases, and the junction held 1 base outside the gene matches. CDR3 bases: TGCGCCAGCAGCTTGGAGACTAGCGGGAGAGAGACCCAGTACTTC. It codes for CASSLETSGRETQYF. The full variable domain, with the rest looked up from reference TRBV5-1 and TRBJ2-5, is KAGVTQTPRYLIKTRGQQVTLSCSPISGHRSVSWYQQTPGQGLQFLFEYFSETQRNKGNFPGRFSGRQFSNSRSEMNVSTLELGDSALYLCASSLETSGRETQYFGPGTRLLVL.

J is TRBJ2-7 and V is TRBV9; 9 bases agree with TRBD1. The CDR3 length is 14 residues. Germline CDR1 SGDLS, CDR2 YYNGEE. J lost 4 bases, V lost 3 bases, and 5 bases had no gene match. CDR3 residues: CASSAQGAWYEQYF. As DNA, the CDR3 is TGTGCCAGCAGCGCACAGGGGGCTTGGTACGAGCAGTACTTC.

This clonotype was recorded a few times. The chain uses TRBV20-1 and TRBJ1-1; D uncertain. The CDR3 extends over 11 amino acids. V lost 3 bases, J lost 6 bases, and 8 bases lay in between. Per germline, CDR1 DFQATT and CDR2 SNEGSKA (reference sequence). CDR3 protein: CSASTDPEAFF. CDR3 sequence (DNA): TGCAGTGCTAGTACCGACCCTGAAGCTTTCTTT.

V gene TRBV5-1 combines with J gene TRBJ2-7; 12 bases align to TRBD2. The V and J ends lost 3 bases and 2 bases, in that order; junction bases with no gene match: 6. Germline V lookup: CDR1 SGHRS, CDR2 YFSETQ. The CDR3 sequence is 16 residues long. DNA for the CDR3: TGCGCCAGCAGCTCTAGCGGGGGGGCCCGAGCCTACGAGCAGTACTTC. Translating it yields CASSSSGGARAYEQYF. The full variable domain, its missing parts supplied by reference TRBV5-1 and TRBJ2-7, is KAGVTQTPRYLIKTRGQQVTLSCSPISGHRSVSWYQQTPGQGLQFLFEYFSETQRNKGNFPGRFSGRQFSNSRSEMNVSTLELGDSALYLCASSSSGGARAYEQYFGPGTRLTVT.